This paragraph reports one T cell receptor (beta chain). Its antigen is currently unknown. The CDR3 covers 17 residues. Germline CDR1 reads SGHRS; CDR2 reads YFSETQ. The trim removed 4 bases at V and 2 bases at J, leaving 11 bases unmatched. This entry comes from a study of response to subunit inactivated influenza vaccine. Whole-study findings and limits: Few new T cells, the authors suggested, are recruited by each seasonal influenza vaccination.

TCRdb reanalysed the RT-PCR reads using MiXCR and keeps one entry per CDR3 protein. The sample consists of more than 450,000 distinct CDR3 sequences, around 11% of them appearing once. The rearrangement joins TRBV5-1 to TRBJ2-5; 10 bases fit TRBD2. This clonotype was sampled from a man aged 45-65 years who received an inactivated influenza vaccine. The source material was PBMCs from blood, sampled on the day of vaccination. CDR3 DNA: TGCGCCAGCAGCGTCCCCCTTAGCGGGGGGCCACAAGAGACCCAGTACTTC. It is translated as CASSVPLSGGPQETQYF. Complete variable domain (other parts from reference TRBV5-1 and TRBJ2-5): KAGVTQTPRYLIKTRGQQVTLSCSPISGHRSVSWYQQTPGQGLQFLFEYFSETQRNKGNFPGRFSGRQFSNSRSEMNVSTLELGDSALYLCASSVPLSGGPQETQYFGPGTRLLVL.